This entry lists 9 T cell receptor beta chains sequenced from one sample in a study of OX40 agonist ivuxolimab in advanced cancers. Measured with immunoSEQ multiplex PCR; TCRdb has only the in-frame clones, and not every one. The data hold about 77,000 clones, with about 86% observed a single time. Sequenced material: CD4+ or CD8+ T cells sorted from blood, taken in a trial of the OX40 agonist ivuxolimab. The receptors shown here come from an adult with an advanced solid tumor such as melanoma, head and neck, liver or kidney cancer.

This clone was seen a single time. V is TRBV27 and J is TRBJ1-6; D is unresolved. CDR1 and CDR2 from the germline V gene are MNHEY and SMNVEV (reference sequence). This CDR3 is 15 amino acids long. The V end lost 5 bases, the J end lost 8 bases, and 16 bases lay between the germline ends. CDR3: CASSSRRLNDSPLHF. Written as DNA, the CDR3 is TGTGCCAGCAGTAGCAGGCGGTTGAATGATTCACCCCTCCACTTT.

This sequence joins TRBV6-1 and TRBJ1-1; 7 nucleotides align to TRBD1. Looked up from germline, CDR1 is MNHNS and CDR2 is SASEGT. Trimming took 5 bases from V and 0 from J; bases not matched to a gene: 6. The length of the CDR3 is 15 residues. CDR3 in amino acids: CASSPGTAMNTEAFF. The CDR3 bases are TGTGCCAGCAGTCCCGGGACAGCTATGAACACTGAAGCTTTCTTT.

This chain joins TRBV7-9 and TRBJ2-6; D is unclear. In germline, CDR1 is SEHNR, CDR2 FQNEAQ (reference sequence). V lost 5 bases and J 0 bases, leaving 11 bases between the germline ends. CDR3 length: 16 residues. CDR3 in amino acids: CASSGRPSSGANVLTF. For the CDR3, the DNA is TGTGCCAGCAGCGGGCGACCGAGCTCTGGGGCCAACGTCCTGACTTTC.

The chain links TRBV5-1 to TRBJ1-2, with 7 bases that match TRBD1. CDR1 and CDR2 (germline): SGHRS, YFSETQ. The CDR3 covers 15 residues. With 0 bases clipped from V and 2 bases from J, the junction kept 4 bases outside the gene matches. The CDR3 here is CASSLDGTENYGYTF. The CDR3 region has the DNA TGCGCCAGCAGCTTGGACGGGACAGAGAACTATGGCTACACCTTC.

The chain links TRBV18 to TRBJ2-2; no firm D call. From germline, CDR1 is KGHSH and CDR2 LQKENI. There are 15 residues in the CDR3. Trimming stripped 3 bases from V and 4 bases from J, with 12 bases between. This CDR3 reads CASSPRSTGTGELFF. The CDR3 bases are TGTGCCAGCTCACCGCGTAGCACGGGCACCGGGGAGCTGTTTTTT.

The table lists this clone with a count of one. The J gene is TRBJ1-1, the V gene TRBV19; D is possibly TRBD1 (5 bases). The CDR3 runs 13 residues. CDR1 and CDR2 (germline): LNHDA, SQIVND (reference sequence). V dropped 4 bases and J dropped 6 bases, with 12 bases sitting between them. The CDR3 DNA is TGTGCCAGTAGTACCCAGGGAGGCCCTGAAGCTTTCTTT. The encoded protein is CASSTQGGPEAFF.

The chain combines TRBV19 with TRBJ2-6; no reliable D call. The germline V gene encodes CDR1 LNHDA and CDR2 SQIVND (reference sequence). With 8 bases removed from V and 0 bases from J, the gap between germline ends came to 5 bases. The CDR3 is 13 amino acids. This chain's CDR3 is CASRSSGANVLTF. The DNA of the CDR3 is TGTGCCAGTCGGAGCTCTGGGGCCAACGTCCTGACTTTC.

The rearrangement links TRBV12-2 to TRBJ1-4. TRBV12-2 constitutes a pseudogene. The CDR3 is made up of 10 amino acids. Here the CDR3 reads CASRLPKLFF. CDR3 sequence (DNA): TGTGCAAGTCGCTTGCCAAAACTGTTTTTT.

The CDR3 DNA reads as TGTGCCTGGAGGTTCATGGACAGGGAGGACACTGAAGCTTTCTTT. As protein: CAWRFMDREDTEAFF. This chain links TRBV30 with TRBJ1-1, with 8 bases identical to TRBD1. Germline loops: CDR1 GTSNPN, CDR2 SVGIG (reference sequence). The CDR3 is 15 amino acids. V gave up 3 bases and J gave up 3 bases; unmatched junction bases: 9.